The 10 T cell receptor beta chains presented below share a single source sample, sequenced in a study of spatial heterogeneity in lung cancer. TCRdb re-called the 5' RACE reads with MiXCR, one entry per CDR3 protein. Of about 21,000 distinct CDR3 sequences listed, under 5.5% are singletons. Time point indicated: sample taken at primary tumor resection. Sequenced material: PBMCs, taken at surgery. These receptor sequences come from a male donor with early-stage non-small cell lung cancer.

In this sample, this clonotype turned up a few times. This chain joins TRBV29-1 and TRBJ2-3, with D unresolved. V lost 1 base and J 6 bases, leaving 11 bases between the germline ends. CDR1 and CDR2 from the germline V gene are SQVTM and ANQGSEA. This CDR3 contains 13 residues. CDR3 DNA sequence: TGCAGCGTTGAAGGCCTCCATGGGGATACGCAGTATTTT. This translates into CSVEGLHGDTQYF.

This clonotype appeared many times. The chain employs TRBV6-6 and TRBJ1-1; D call uncertain. The germline CDR1 and CDR2 sequences are MNHNY and SVGAGI (reference sequence). The CDR3 runs 12 residues. The ends were cut back, 6 bases at V and 1 base at J, with 6 bases in the middle. CDR3 protein: CASRQRNTEAFF. The CDR3 DNA reads as TGTGCCAGCAGACAGAGGAACACTGAAGCTTTCTTT.

This clonotype was counted ten times or more. The CDR3 nucleotides read TGTGCCATCAGTGGGTGGTCGAATGAAAAACTGTTTTTT. The encoded protein is CAISGWSNEKLFF. The V call is TRBV10-3, the J call TRBJ1-4; no reliable D call. Germline CDR1 and CDR2: ENHRY and SYGVKD. V gave up 4 bases and J gave up 5 bases, with 8 bases separating them. The CDR3 contains 13 residues.

This clonotype was counted many times. This chain uses TRBV7-2 with TRBJ1-2, with a possible D match to TRBD1 (5 bases). Trimming took 3 bases from V and 1 from J, leaving 12 bases between them. CDR1 is SGHTA, CDR2 FQGNSA, per germline. This CDR3 region has 15 residues. The CDR3 DNA sequence: TGTGCCAGCAGCTTGCACGGACAAATTAACTATGGCTACACCTTC. Its protein is CASSLHGQINYGYTF.

In its sample, this clonotype was seen many times. The V and J genes are TRBV12-3 or TRBV12-4 and TRBJ2-1, with TRBD2 identical over 8 bases. J was trimmed by 0 bases and V by 5 bases; bases with no gene match: 3. The CDR3 is 15 residues long. CDR3 region: CASSLSGSSYNEQFF. The CDR3 DNA follows: TGTGCCAGCAGTCTAAGCGGGAGCTCCTACAATGAGCAGTTCTTC.

Details on this clonotype: An end of the junction does not agree with germline; a read error may underlie this. The chain employs TRBV12-3 or TRBV12-4 and TRBJ2-3; 11 bases align to TRBD2. This CDR3 is 14 amino acids long. CDR3 amino acids: CASSLAGGMDTQYF. CDR3 coding DNA: TGTGCCAGCAGTCTAGCGGGAGGAATGGATACGCAGTATTTT.

The V gene is TRBV12-3 or TRBV12-4, the J gene TRBJ1-5; D is possibly TRBD1 (5 bases). The CDR3 consists of 14 residues. The V end lost 2 bases, the J end lost 7 bases, and 12 bases lay between the germline ends. The CDR3 DNA follows: TGTGCCAGCAGTTTATGGGGGGAAATGCAGCCCCAGCATTTT. Translation: CASSLWGEMQPQHF.

The chain employs TRBV11-1 and TRBJ2-1; 12 positions match TRBD2. V dropped 6 bases and J dropped 8; count of bases not matched to a gene: 11. CDR3 length: 16 amino acids. The V gene's germline CDR1 is SGHAT and CDR2 FQDESV (reference sequence). Here the CDR3 DNA reads TGTGCCAGCAGGCCGGCGACTAGCGGGAGTAGGTATGAGCAGTTCTTC. Protein sequence: CASRPATSGSRYEQFF.

This clonotype was seen repeatedly, ten times or more. The chain combines TRBV7-8 with TRBJ2-1; the match to TRBD2 covers 8 bases. The germline V gene has CDR1 SGHVS and CDR2 FQNEAQ. Germline trimming cut 1 base from V and 1 base from J; bases unmatched to any gene: 3. This CDR3 has 16 amino acids. In nucleotides, the CDR3 is TGTGCCAGCAGCTTAGATGGCGGGAGGTCCTACAATGAGCAGTTCTTC. This codes for CASSLDGGRSYNEQFF.

This clonotype came up a few times. The chain is built from TRBV6-1 and TRBJ2-1; 9 nucleotides agree with TRBD2. The V gene's germline CDR1 is MNHNS and CDR2 SASEGT. This CDR3 comprises 12 residues. The trim removed 8 bases at V and 8 bases at J, leaving 4 bases unmatched. The CDR3 loop reads CASRSGGYEQFF. Here the CDR3 DNA reads TGTGCCAGCCGGAGCGGGGGGTATGAGCAGTTCTTC.